The 3 T cell receptor beta chains below were found in one sample sequenced in a study of T-cell reconstitution after alpha-beta-depleted transplantation in children (dated by TCRdb to 2016 to 2018). This specimen's treatment or condition label, interpreted: allogeneic hematopoietic cell transplantation with graft depleted of TCRalphabeta T cells and CD19 B cells. Libraries were made using PCR. The run used an Illumina HiSeq 2500. TCR libraries were prepared with molecular barcoding, using unique molecular identifiers to normalize TCRbeta repertoire quantification. TCRdb itself trimmed the public reads at Q25 with fastp, ran MiXCR and retained productive beta chains. Rows are combined by CDR3 protein, so each entry shows the most common genes and DNA. Present in this sample are about 980,000 distinct CDR3 sequences, roughly 29% of which were seen just once. The ten largest make up more than 25% of the sample.

Sequencing used PBMCs, mostly from graft donor cells, obtained 360 days after TCRalphabeta/CD19-depleted stem cell transplant. These receptors originate from a boy less than two years old who had a stem cell transplant for SCID, so the T cells may come from the graft donor.

This clonotype was counted at least ten times. The rearrangement joins TRBV20-1 to TRBJ2-3; D may be TRBD1 (6 bases). Trimming stripped 1 base from V and 4 bases from J, with 12 bases between. The length of the CDR3 is 14 residues. The germline CDR1 and CDR2 sequences are DFQATT and SNEGSKA (reference sequence). CDR3 amino acids: CSARGTGSPDTQYF. The CDR3 coding sequence is TGCAGTGCTAGAGGAACAGGGTCCCCAGATACGCAGTATTTT.

The chain has TRBV5-1 and TRBJ2-5; TRBD1 agrees at 9 bases. After removal of 5 bases from V and 5 bases from J, the junction contained 13 bases not matched to a gene. CDR1 is SGHRS, CDR2 YFSETQ, per germline. There are 16 residues in the CDR3. CDR3 nucleotide sequence: TGCGCCAGCAGGCGGCGGACAGGGGAGAGTATGGAGACCCAGTACTTC. Its translation: CASRRRTGESMETQYF.

The gene calls are TRBV6-1 and TRBJ1-6; D remains ambiguous. V dropped 5 bases and J dropped 7 bases, with 12 bases sitting between them. The CDR3 extends over 14 amino acids. Germline CDR1 MNHNS, CDR2 SASEGT. The DNA for the CDR3 is TGTGCCAGCAGTACCGGACCGGTGAATTCACCCCTCCACTTT. As protein: CASSTGPVNSPLHF.